This paragraph reports one TCR beta chain. As to treatment: some 19 received Ad26.COV2.S at low or high dose, single or two shots; a few received placebo; per-sample allocation not given. Sampling happened 63 days after the first vaccine or placebo injection. The data derive from a study of Ad26.COV2.S vaccination and SARS-CoV-2 variants. Study in general: Participants got Ad26.COV2.S intramuscularly, once or twice 56 days apart.

The table came from immunoSEQ multiplex PCR; TCRdb's copy has only in-frame clones and leaves some out. The repertoire includes 350,000 to 400,000 clones, about 91% of them detected once, and approximately 1.9% sits in the top ten. The clonotype comes from a person between 18 and 65 years old who received the Ad26.COV2.S COVID-19 vaccine or a placebo. Material: peripheral blood, obtained in a trial of Ad26.COV2.S vaccine versus placebo.

The CDR3, as DNA: TGTGCCACCAGTGATACTAGCTCCTACAATGAGCAGTTCTTC. Translating gives CATSDTSSYNEQFF. The chain combines TRBV24-1 with TRBJ2-1, with D possibly matching TRBD2 (5 bases). Germline V lookup: CDR1 KGHDR, CDR2 SFDVKD. Trimming removed 3 bases at V and 0 bases at J, with 5 bases between. The CDR3 runs to 14 residues.